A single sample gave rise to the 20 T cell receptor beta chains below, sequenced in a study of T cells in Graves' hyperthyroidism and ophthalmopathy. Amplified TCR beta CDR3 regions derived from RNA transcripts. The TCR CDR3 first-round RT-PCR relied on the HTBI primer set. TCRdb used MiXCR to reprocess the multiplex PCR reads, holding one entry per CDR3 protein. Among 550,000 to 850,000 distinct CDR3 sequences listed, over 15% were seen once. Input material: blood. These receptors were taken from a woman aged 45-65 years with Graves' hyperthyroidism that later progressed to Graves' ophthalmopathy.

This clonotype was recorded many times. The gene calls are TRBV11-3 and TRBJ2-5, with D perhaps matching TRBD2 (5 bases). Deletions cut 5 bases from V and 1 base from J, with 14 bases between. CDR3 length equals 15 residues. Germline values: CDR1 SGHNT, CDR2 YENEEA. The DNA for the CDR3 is TGTGCCAGCAGCAAGAGCACGGGATCCCAAGAGACCCAGTACTTC. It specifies CASSKSTGSQETQYF.

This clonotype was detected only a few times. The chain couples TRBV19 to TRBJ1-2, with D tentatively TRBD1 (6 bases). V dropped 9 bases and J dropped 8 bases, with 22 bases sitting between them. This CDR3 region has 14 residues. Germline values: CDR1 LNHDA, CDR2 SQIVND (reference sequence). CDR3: CASAGDNGVGGYTF. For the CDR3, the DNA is TGTGCCAGCGCTGGGGACAACGGAGTCGGGGGCTACACCTTC. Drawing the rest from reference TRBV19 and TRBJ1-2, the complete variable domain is DGGITQSPKYLFRKEGQNVTLSCEQNLNHDAMYWYRQDPGQGLRLIYYSQIVNDFQKGDIAEGYSVSREKKESFPLTVTSAQKNPTAFYLCASAGDNGVGGYTFGSGTRLTVV.

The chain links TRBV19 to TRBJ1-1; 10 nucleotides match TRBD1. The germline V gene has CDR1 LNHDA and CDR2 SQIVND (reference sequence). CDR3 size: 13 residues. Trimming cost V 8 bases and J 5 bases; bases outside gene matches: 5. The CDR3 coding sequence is TGTGCCAGTTTGACAGGGGGCGCGACTGAAGCTTTCTTT. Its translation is CASLTGGATEAFF.

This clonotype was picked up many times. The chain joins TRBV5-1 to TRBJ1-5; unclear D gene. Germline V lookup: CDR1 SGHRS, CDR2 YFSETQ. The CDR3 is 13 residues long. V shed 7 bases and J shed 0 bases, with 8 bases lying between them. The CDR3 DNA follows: TGCGCCAGCCGGCTCGATAGCAATCAGCCCCAGCATTTT. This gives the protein CASRLDSNQPQHF.

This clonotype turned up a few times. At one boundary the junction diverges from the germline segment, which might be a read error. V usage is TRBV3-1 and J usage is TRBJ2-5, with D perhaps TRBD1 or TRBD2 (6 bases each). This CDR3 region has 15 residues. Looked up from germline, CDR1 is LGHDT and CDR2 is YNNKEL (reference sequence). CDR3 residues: CASSESTGAGETQYF. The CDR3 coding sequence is TGCGCCAGCAGTGAGTCGACGGGGGCGGGTGAGACCCAGTACTTC.

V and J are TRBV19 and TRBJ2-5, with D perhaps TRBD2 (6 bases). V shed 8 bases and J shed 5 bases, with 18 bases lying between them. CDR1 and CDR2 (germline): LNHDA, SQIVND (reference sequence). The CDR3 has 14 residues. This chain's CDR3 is CASSPGDSVETQYF. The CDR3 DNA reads TGTGCCAGTTCCCCGGGGGATTCTGTGGAGACCCAGTACTTC.

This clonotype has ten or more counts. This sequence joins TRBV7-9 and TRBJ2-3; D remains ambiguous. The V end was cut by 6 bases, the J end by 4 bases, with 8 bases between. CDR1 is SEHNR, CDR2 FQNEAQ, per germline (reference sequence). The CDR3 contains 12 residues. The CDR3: CASRLTSDTQYF. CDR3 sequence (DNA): TGTGCCAGCAGACTCACCTCAGATACGCAGTATTTT.

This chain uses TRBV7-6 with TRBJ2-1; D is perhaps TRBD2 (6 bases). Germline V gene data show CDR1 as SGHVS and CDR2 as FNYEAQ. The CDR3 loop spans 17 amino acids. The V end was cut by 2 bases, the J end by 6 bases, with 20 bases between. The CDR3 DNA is TGTGCCAGCAGCTTAACCCCGCGGGGCTCCCCTCTCAATGAGCAGTTCTTC. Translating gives CASSLTPRGSPLNEQFF.

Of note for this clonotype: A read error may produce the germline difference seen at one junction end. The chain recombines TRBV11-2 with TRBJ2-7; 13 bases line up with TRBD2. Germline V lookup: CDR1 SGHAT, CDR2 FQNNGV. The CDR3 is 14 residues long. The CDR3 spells CASSWTGTSGASVF. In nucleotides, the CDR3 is TGTGCCAGCAGCTGGACCGGGACTAGCGGGGCGTCGGTTTTC.

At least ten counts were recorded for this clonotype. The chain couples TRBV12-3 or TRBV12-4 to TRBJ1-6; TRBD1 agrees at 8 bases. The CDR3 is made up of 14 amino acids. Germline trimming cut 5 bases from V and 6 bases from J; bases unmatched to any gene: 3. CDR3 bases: TGTGCCAGCAGTGTACAGGGGGTTAATTCACCCCTCCACTTT. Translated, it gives CASSVQGVNSPLHF.

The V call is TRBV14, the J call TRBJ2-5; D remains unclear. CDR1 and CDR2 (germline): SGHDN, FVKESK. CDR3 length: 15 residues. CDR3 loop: CARRSSRTAQETQYF. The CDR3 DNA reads TGTGCGCGTAGATCATCTCGGACCGCCCAAGAGACCCAGTACTTC.

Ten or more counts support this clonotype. The CDR3 reads CASSLIVGAGTGELFF. The CDR3 DNA is TGTGCCAGCAGCTTAATTGTCGGAGCGGGCACCGGGGAGCTGTTTTTT. The chain combines TRBV11-2 with TRBJ2-2, with D possibly TRBD2 on 6 matching bases. Trimming shortened V by 2 bases and J by 4 bases, and 14 bases separated the two germline ends. CDR3 length: 16 residues. Germline V lookup: CDR1 SGHAT, CDR2 FQNNGV.

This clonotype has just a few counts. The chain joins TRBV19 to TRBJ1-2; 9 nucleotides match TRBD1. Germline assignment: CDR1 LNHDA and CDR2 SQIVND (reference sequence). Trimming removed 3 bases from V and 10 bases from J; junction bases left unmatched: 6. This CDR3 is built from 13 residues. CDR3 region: CASSMLQGAAYTF. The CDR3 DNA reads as TGTGCCAGTAGTATGCTACAGGGGGCCGCCTACACCTTC.

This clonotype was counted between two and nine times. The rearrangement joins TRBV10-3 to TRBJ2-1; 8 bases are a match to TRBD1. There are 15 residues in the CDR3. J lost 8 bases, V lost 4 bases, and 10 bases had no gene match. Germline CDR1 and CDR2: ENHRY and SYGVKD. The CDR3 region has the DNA TGTGCCATCAGTGGGGACACGTCGACAGGGGATGAGCAGTTCTTC. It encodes CAISGDTSTGDEQFF.

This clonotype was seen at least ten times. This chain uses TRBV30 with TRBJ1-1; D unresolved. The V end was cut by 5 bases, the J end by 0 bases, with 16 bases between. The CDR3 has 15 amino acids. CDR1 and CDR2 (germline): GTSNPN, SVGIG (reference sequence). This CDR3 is CAWWKYPGLNTEAFF. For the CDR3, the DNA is TGTGCCTGGTGGAAATACCCTGGGCTGAACACTGAAGCTTTCTTT.

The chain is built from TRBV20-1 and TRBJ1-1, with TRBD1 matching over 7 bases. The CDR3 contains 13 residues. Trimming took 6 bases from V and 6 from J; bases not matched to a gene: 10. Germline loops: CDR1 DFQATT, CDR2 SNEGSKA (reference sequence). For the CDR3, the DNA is TGCAGTGCCAGGAATGACAGGGAAGCTGAAGCTTTCTTT. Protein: CSARNDREAEAFF.

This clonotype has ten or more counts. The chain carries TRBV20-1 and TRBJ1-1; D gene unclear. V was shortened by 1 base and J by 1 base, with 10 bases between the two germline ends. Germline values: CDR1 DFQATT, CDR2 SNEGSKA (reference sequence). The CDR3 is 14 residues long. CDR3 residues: CSARVLRQNTEAFF. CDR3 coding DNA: TGCAGTGCTAGAGTACTCAGGCAGAACACTGAAGCTTTCTTT.

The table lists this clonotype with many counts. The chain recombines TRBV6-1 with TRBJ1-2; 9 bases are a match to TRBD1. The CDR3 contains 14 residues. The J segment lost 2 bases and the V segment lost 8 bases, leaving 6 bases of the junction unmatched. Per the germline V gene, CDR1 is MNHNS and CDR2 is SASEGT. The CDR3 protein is CASGTGGGNYGYTF. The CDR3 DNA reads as TGTGCCAGCGGAACAGGGGGCGGGAACTATGGCTACACCTTC.

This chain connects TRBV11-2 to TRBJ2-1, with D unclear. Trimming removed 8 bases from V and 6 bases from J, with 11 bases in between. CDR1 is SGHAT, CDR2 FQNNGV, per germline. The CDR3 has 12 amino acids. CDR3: CASGDLGNEQFF. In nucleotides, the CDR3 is TGTGCCAGCGGGGATCTGGGCAATGAGCAGTTCTTC.

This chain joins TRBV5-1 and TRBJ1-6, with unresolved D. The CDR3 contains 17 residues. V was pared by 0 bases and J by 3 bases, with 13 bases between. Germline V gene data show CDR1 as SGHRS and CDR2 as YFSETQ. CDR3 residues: CASSLALAGGYNSPLHF. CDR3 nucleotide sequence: TGCGCCAGCAGCTTGGCCCTGGCAGGAGGCTATAATTCACCCCTCCACTTT.